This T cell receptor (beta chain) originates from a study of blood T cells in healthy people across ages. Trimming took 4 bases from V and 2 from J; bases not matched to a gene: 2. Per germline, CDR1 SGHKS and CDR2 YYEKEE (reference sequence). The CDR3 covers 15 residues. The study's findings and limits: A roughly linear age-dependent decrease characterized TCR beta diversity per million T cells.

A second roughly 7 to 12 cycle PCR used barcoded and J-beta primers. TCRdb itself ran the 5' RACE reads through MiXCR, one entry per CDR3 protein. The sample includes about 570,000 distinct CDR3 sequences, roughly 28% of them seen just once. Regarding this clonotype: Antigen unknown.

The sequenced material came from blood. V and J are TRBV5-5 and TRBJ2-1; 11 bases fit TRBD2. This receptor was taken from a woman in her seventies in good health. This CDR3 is CASSATSGTYNEQFF. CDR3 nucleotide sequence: TGTGCCAGCAGCGCGACTAGCGGGACCTACAATGAGCAGTTCTTC. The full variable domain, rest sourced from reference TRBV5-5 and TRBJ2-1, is DAGVTQSPTHLIKTRGQQVTLRCSPISGHKSVSWYQQVLGQGPQFIFQYYEKEERGRGNFPDRFSARQFPNYSSELNVNALLLGDSALYLCASSATSGTYNEQFFGPGTRLTVL.